This TCR beta chain was recovered during a study of cytomegalovirus exposure and HLA in healthy donors. Trimming removed 2 bases from V and 4 bases from J, with 12 bases in between. Germline values: CDR1 MNHEY, CDR2 SMNVEV (reference sequence). The CDR3 contains 15 residues. Use of 60 Vbeta and 13 Jbeta primers characterized the PCR. Profiling relied on immunoSEQ multiplex PCR, and the TCRdb table lists in-frame clones only, not all of them. The repertoire holds about 120,000 clones, with 70% to 75% as singletons. V and J are TRBV27 and TRBJ1-3, with D perhaps matching TRBD1 (5 bases). Sequenced material: PBMCs. This clonotype originated in a woman between 18 and 29 years old in good health and CMV-seronegative. The CDR3 region has the DNA TGTGCCAGCAGTTTAGGCCAGGGTAGAGGAAACACCATATATTTT. Its protein is CASSLGQGRGNTIYF.